Below are 23 T cell receptor beta chains sequenced from a single sample in a study of cytomegalovirus exposure and HLA in healthy donors. Primers included in the PCR were 60 Vbeta and 13 Jbeta primers. Produced via immunoSEQ multiplex PCR; TCRdb's table is partial and in-frame only. The sample includes over 150,000 clones, 65% to 85% of them seen just once. Sequences were obtained from PBMCs. The receptors were gathered from a woman in her thirties or forties in good health and CMV-seropositive.

This clone turned up a few times. This chain joins TRBV2 and TRBJ1-1; D not certain. V was cut by 3 bases and J by 5 bases, with 7 bases left in between. CDR1 and CDR2 (germline): SNHLY, FYNNEI. The CDR3 loop spans 12 amino acids. DNA for the CDR3: TGTGCCAGCAGTGAGAGGAGAACTGAAGCTTTCTTT. Translating it yields CASSERRTEAFF.

The chain joins TRBV6-5 to TRBJ1-1; D is uncertain. The ends were cut back, 6 bases at V and 4 bases at J, with 18 bases in the middle. The CDR3 runs 15 residues. The germline CDR1 and CDR2 sequences are MNHEY and SVGAGI. CDR3 sequence reads: CASSPGRDGGTEAFF. CDR3 coding DNA: TGTGCCAGCAGCCCCGGACGGGATGGAGGCACTGAAGCTTTCTTT.

The V and J genes are TRBV21-1 and TRBJ2-3; TRBD2 is taken as the D call from the table, unchecked against the DNA. TRBV21-1 is a pseudogene. The CDR3 extends over 20 amino acids. The CDR3 DNA follows: TGTGCCAGCAGCAAAGCGCTTTCTGAAGCGGGAGGGCCGGGCACAGATACGCAGTATTTT. Its protein product is CASSKALSEAGGPGTDTQYF.

This chain's CDR3 is CASSFGKTRSSYNEQFF. The CDR3 DNA is TGTGCCAGCAGCTTCGGTAAGACAAGAAGCTCCTACAATGAGCAGTTCTTC. The chain recombines TRBV7-3 with TRBJ2-1; D gene unclear. This CDR3 has 17 amino acids. Trimming removed 3 bases at V and 0 bases at J, with 15 bases between. Germline V CDR1 and CDR2: SGHTA, FQGTGA. The variable domain in full, with the rest retrieved from reference TRBV7-3 and TRBJ2-1, is GAGVSQTPSNKVTEKGKYVELRCDPISGHTALYWYRQSLGQGPEFLIYFQGTGAADDSGLPNDRFFAVRPEGSVSTLKIQRTERGDSAVYLCASSFGKTRSSYNEQFFGPGTRLTVL.

V and J are TRBV7-9 and TRBJ1-1, with D perhaps TRBD1 (6 bases). The V and J ends lost 3 bases and 4 bases respectively, with 15 bases between them. CDR3 length: 15 amino acids. Germline V gene sequence: CDR1 SEHNR, CDR2 FQNEAQ (reference sequence). CDR3 region: CASSFPEGGGTEAFF. The CDR3 region has the DNA TGTGCCAGCAGCTTCCCCGAGGGAGGGGGCACTGAAGCTTTCTTT.

This clone was counted only a few times. The V gene is TRBV7-8, the J gene TRBJ2-1; 7 bases fit TRBD2. The ends lost 5 bases at V and 9 bases at J; junction bases unmatched: 13. This CDR3 has 15 amino acids. Germline loops: CDR1 SGHVS, CDR2 FQNEAQ. CDR3 region: CASSPLATSYGEQFF. The CDR3 coding sequence is TGTGCCAGCAGCCCCCTCGCGACTAGCTACGGTGAGCAGTTCTTC.

This clone appeared a few times. V is TRBV5-3 and J is TRBJ1-1; D remains ambiguous. TRBV5-3 is treated as an ORF (open reading frame) with a function not yet certain. V was cut by 4 bases and J by 8 bases, with 18 bases left in between. The CDR3 is 14 amino acids. The CDR3 nucleotides read TGTGCCAGAAGCGAAAACTCGGGGTGGGCGGAAGCTTTCTTT. It codes for CARSENSGWAEAFF.

The V gene is TRBV5-1, the J gene TRBJ2-7; TRBD2 agrees at 9 bases. J was trimmed by 2 bases and V by 4 bases; bases with no gene match: 10. CDR1 and CDR2 from the germline V gene are SGHRS and YFSETQ. This CDR3 is built from 16 residues. The CDR3 here is CASSMTPGLAAYEQYF. CDR3 sequence (DNA): TGCGCCAGCAGCATGACCCCGGGACTAGCCGCCTACGAGCAGTACTTC.

The chain employs TRBV5-1 and TRBJ2-7; 9 bases align to TRBD1. Germline-derived CDR1 and CDR2 are SGHRS and YFSETQ. With V trimmed by 6 bases and J by 0 bases, 4 bases remained unmatched. This CDR3 is 14 amino acids long. The CDR3: CASKQGASSYEQYF. In nucleotides, the CDR3 is TGCGCCAGCAAACAGGGGGCTAGCTCCTACGAGCAGTACTTC.

The chain combines TRBV19 with TRBJ1-1, with 7 bases identical to TRBD1. Losses at the gene ends were 0 bases for V and 1 base for J; bases not matched to a gene: 5. CDR3 length: 16 residues. Germline-derived CDR1 and CDR2 are LNHDA and SQIVND (reference sequence). This chain's CDR3 is CASSIDQGQKNTEAFF. In DNA form, the CDR3 reads TGTGCCAGTAGTATAGATCAGGGACAGAAGAACACTGAAGCTTTCTTT.

The chain joins TRBV12-5 to TRBJ2-1; D is possibly TRBD1 (5 bases). This CDR3 is 14 amino acids long. Germline V gene sequence: CDR1 LGHNT, CDR2 FRNRAP. Between the trimmed V and J ends, which lost 6 bases and 4 bases, there was a span of 13 bases. The CDR3, as DNA: TGTGCTAGTGGCCCCGGGCAGGGTTACAATGAGCAGTTCTTC. Encoded protein: CASGPGQGYNEQFF.

J is TRBJ2-2 and V is TRBV13; 11 nucleotides align to TRBD2. J gave up 1 base and V 6 bases, and 4 bases lay outside the gene matches. The CDR3 consists of 16 residues. CDR1 and CDR2 (germline): PRHDT, FYEKMQ (reference sequence). In nucleotides, the CDR3 is TGTGCCAGCAGTTCTAGCGGGAGGCGGAACACCGGGGAGCTGTTTTTT. Encoded protein: CASSSSGRRNTGELFF.

This sequence joins TRBV6-4 and TRBJ2-1; perhaps TRBD1 as D (5 bases). Germline CDR1 is MRHNA and CDR2 is SNTAGT. This CDR3 region has 13 residues. Trimming took 4 bases from V and 10 from J, leaving 14 bases between them. The chain's CDR3 is CASSALGQGEQFF. For the CDR3, the DNA is TGTGCCAGCAGTGCCCTGGGGCAGGGAGAGCAGTTCTTC.

This CDR3 is CASTPSTGPNNSPLHF. CDR3 bases: TGTGCCAGCACCCCCAGCACAGGACCTAATAATTCACCCCTCCACTTT. This chain links TRBV28 with TRBJ1-6; possible D gene TRBD1, 5 bases. Germline loops: CDR1 MDHEN, CDR2 SYDVKM. Trimming shortened V by 7 bases and J by 5 bases, and 18 bases separated the two germline ends. The CDR3 is 16 amino acids.

The rearrangement joins TRBV27 to TRBJ2-3; 10 nucleotides line up with TRBD1. CDR1 and CDR2 from the germline V gene are MNHEY and SMNVEV (reference sequence). The CDR3 runs 17 residues. J gave up 2 bases and V 5 bases, and 10 bases lay outside the gene matches. The CDR3 protein is CASSHEPGQGSTDTQYF. The DNA for the CDR3 is TGTGCCAGCAGTCACGAACCGGGACAGGGGTCCACAGATACGCAGTATTTT.

The chain employs TRBV7-9 and TRBJ2-7, with no clear D. V was trimmed by 4 bases and J by 0 bases, leaving 13 bases between them. The germline gives CDR1 SEHNR, CDR2 FQNEAQ (reference sequence). This CDR3 contains 15 residues. CDR3 sequence reads: CASSYILRRSYEQYF. For the CDR3, the DNA is TGTGCCAGCAGCTACATACTACGCCGCTCCTACGAGCAGTACTTC.

This chain links TRBV5-4 with TRBJ2-7; 9 nucleotides align to TRBD2. The V and J ends lost 7 bases and 13 bases, in that order; junction bases with no gene match: 15. CDR3 length: 13 amino acids. Looked up from germline, CDR1 is SGHNT and CDR2 is YYREEE (reference sequence). As DNA, the CDR3 is TGTGCCAGCTTGCCCTCTAGCGGGAACCCCTCTTACTTC. Translation gives CASLPSSGNPSYF.

The gene calls are TRBV7-9 and TRBJ1-2, with TRBD1 matching over 8 bases. Per germline, CDR1 SEHNR and CDR2 FQNEAQ (reference sequence). This CDR3 contains 17 residues. The J segment lost 8 bases and the V segment lost 5 bases, leaving 19 bases of the junction unmatched. CDR3 bases: TGTGCCAGCAGCAACCCCGACAGGGGTATTGGTACGAAGGGCTACACCTTC. Protein product: CASSNPDRGIGTKGYTF.

This clone was counted between two and nine times. The chain combines TRBV10-3 with TRBJ2-3; 9 bases fit TRBD2. Germline assignment: CDR1 ENHRY and CDR2 SYGVKD. The CDR3 is made up of 13 amino acids. The V segment lost 9 bases and the J segment 2 bases; nucleotides outside the gene matches: 3. The CDR3 sequence is CAISGSLTDTQYF. The DNA of the CDR3 is TGTGCCATTAGCGGGAGCCTCACAGATACGCAGTATTTT.

This clone was found once. V usage is TRBV15 and J usage is TRBJ1-5; no firm D call. Trimming left V 0 bases short and J 0 bases short, with 6 bases between. The germline CDR1 and CDR2 sequences are LNHNV and YYDKDF (reference sequence). The CDR3 sequence is 15 residues long. The CDR3 here is CATSRESYSNQPQHF. The CDR3 coding sequence is TGTGCCACCAGCAGAGAAAGCTATAGCAATCAGCCCCAGCATTTT.

This clone has a single count. The same CDR3 can be traced to other DNA sequences in this sample. The rearrangement uses TRBV30 and TRBJ2-5; D might be TRBD2 (6 bases). Per the germline V gene, CDR1 is GTSNPN and CDR2 is SVGIG (reference sequence). The V and J ends lost 2 bases and 5 bases respectively, with 12 bases between them. This CDR3 has 13 amino acids. The CDR3 DNA reads TGTGCCTGGAGTCGGGGGTCCCAGGAGACCCAGTACTTC. Its translation is CAWSRGSQETQYF.

The chain recombines TRBV6-5 with TRBJ2-5; possible D gene TRBD1, 6 bases. Germline V gene data show CDR1 as MNHEY and CDR2 as SVGAGI. The V gene lost 5 bases and the J gene lost 5 bases, with 15 bases spanning the gap. CDR3 length: 14 residues. CDR3 DNA: TGTGCCAGCAGTCGAAGCGGACAGCTCGAGACCCAGTACTTC. It encodes CASSRSGQLETQYF.

V and J are TRBV9 and TRBJ2-6; 7 bases are a match to TRBD2. Germline CDR1 is SGDLS and CDR2 is YYNGEE. CDR3 length: 21 amino acids. Trimming took 1 base from V and 0 from J; bases not matched to a gene: 16. The CDR3 sequence: CASSVSVGLAERGSGANVLTF. CDR3 nucleotide sequence: TGTGCCAGCAGCGTAAGTGTGGGTCTAGCGGAAAGAGGCTCTGGGGCCAACGTCCTGACTTTC.